The clone carrying this T cell receptor beta chain was seen a handful of times. What it recognizes is unknown. Original handling: In papillary thyroid cancer, a distant-metastasis classifier was built using CDR3 differences across clinicopathological groups. MiXCR was used by TCRdb to re-call the PCR reads. TCRdb's processing, not the authors', yielded these V and J calls. The table shows 20,000 to 30,000 clones, with 20% to 25% occurring only once. The V and J ends lost 2 bases and 0 bases respectively, with 10 bases between them. Looked up from germline, CDR1 is MNHEY and CDR2 is SVGAGI. This CDR3 contains 16 residues. The record originates from a study of metastatic and nonmetastatic thyroid tumors. Whole-study context: Repertoire comparison spanned blood and tumor or nodule tissue of malignant and benign thyroid patients.

Among the patients, none had received any treatment before thyroid surgery. Study-wide results and limits: The reported finding was significantly higher TCR beta diversity in malignant thyroid tumors relative to benign nodules, in blood and tumor.

The specimen was blood. The clonotype originates from a male donor with papillary thyroid cancer or a benign thyroid nodule (not recorded which). Some clones in this sample may be carry-over from other donors' samples. The chain employs TRBV6-5 and TRBJ1-4; D gene ambiguous. DNA of the CDR3: TGTGCCAGCAGTTACACAGCCAGCACAACTAATGAAAAACTGTTTTTT. Translated, it gives CASSYTASTTNEKLFF.